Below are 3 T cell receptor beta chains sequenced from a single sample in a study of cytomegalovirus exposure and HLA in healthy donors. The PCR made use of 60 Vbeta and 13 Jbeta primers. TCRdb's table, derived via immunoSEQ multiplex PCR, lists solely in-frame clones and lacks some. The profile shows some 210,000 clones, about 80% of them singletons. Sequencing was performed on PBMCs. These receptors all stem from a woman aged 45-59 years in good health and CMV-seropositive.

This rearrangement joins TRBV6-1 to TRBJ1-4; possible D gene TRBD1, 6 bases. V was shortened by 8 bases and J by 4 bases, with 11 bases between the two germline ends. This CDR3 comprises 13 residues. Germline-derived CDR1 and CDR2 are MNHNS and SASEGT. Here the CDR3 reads CASHRAFNEKLFF. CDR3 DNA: TGTGCCAGCCACAGGGCTTTTAATGAAAAACTGTTTTTT.

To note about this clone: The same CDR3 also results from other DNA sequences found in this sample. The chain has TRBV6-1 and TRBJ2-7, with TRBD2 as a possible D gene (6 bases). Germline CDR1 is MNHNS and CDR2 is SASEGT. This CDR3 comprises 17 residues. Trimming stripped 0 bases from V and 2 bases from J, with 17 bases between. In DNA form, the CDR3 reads TGTGCCAGCAGTGAAGCTTTCGGGCTAACGGGAGCCTACGAGCAGTACTTC. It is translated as CASSEAFGLTGAYEQYF.

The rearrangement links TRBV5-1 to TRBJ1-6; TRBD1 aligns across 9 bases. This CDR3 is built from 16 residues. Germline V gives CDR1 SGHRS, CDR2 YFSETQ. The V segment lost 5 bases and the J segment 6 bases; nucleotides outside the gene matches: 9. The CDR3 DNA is TGCGCCAGCAGAAAACAGGGGGCGCATAGTAATTCACCCCTCCACTTT. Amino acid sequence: CASRKQGAHSNSPLHF.